The table lists the clone carrying this T cell receptor (beta chain) with a few counts. These data originate in a study of blood T cell repertoires in COVID-19. Overall study context: Both acute and convalescent COVID-19 samples were obtained from the United States, Italy and Spain.

The V and J ends lost 3 bases and 8 bases respectively, with 8 bases between them. This CDR3 has 11 amino acids. Germline lookup yields CDR1 SGHRS and CDR2 YFSETQ. Only in-frame clones appear in the TCRdb table, and some are missing; sequencing was by immunoSEQ multiplex PCR. The top ten hold approximately 8% of the sample, which has some 200,000 clones, almost 85% seen once. Sequencing was performed on peripheral blood. This chain connects TRBV5-1 to TRBJ1-1; D is perhaps TRBD1 (6 bases). This receptor was taken from a woman aged 45 to 65 with active or convalescent COVID-19. The DNA for the CDR3 is TGCGCCAGCAGCTATGGACAGGAAGCTTTCTTT. This translates into CASSYGQEAFF.